A selection of T cell receptor beta chains follows, all from one sample in a study of Graves' ophthalmopathy and Graves' hyperthyroidism. TCRdb itself ran the multiplex PCR reads through MiXCR, one entry per CDR3 protein. Of 580,000 or so distinct CDR3 sequences listed, approximately 35% are singletons. Specimen: peripheral blood or thyroid tissue (not recorded which). Receptors were obtained from an adult man with Graves' hyperthyroidism. CDR3s include the opening cysteine and the closing phenylalanine or tryptophan. Rows give clone size only sometimes, using once, few, many, or a class for an expanded clone.

CDR3	length	size	V	J
CASSVVGGLETQYF	14	-	TRBV7-9	TRBJ2-5
CASSSQTPTEAFF	13	few	TRBV12-3/TRBV12-4	TRBJ1-1
CSVGGTSGGDYGYTF	15	-	TRBV29-1	TRBJ1-2
CASTPVPGNTIYF	13	few	TRBV5-1	TRBJ1-3
CASSLDWAGKGYTF	14	many	TRBV7-2	TRBJ1-2
CASSLGWTSSTGELFF	16	many	TRBV7-8	TRBJ2-2
CASSEGSDRPSYEQYF	16	few	TRBV10-3	TRBJ2-7
CASSGPDRAWNQPQHF	16	-	TRBV6-1	TRBJ1-5
CASIGGASNQPQHF	14	many	TRBV12-3/TRBV12-4	TRBJ1-5
CASSQGWGMGTEAFF	15	-	TRBV4-1	TRBJ1-1
CASSLPRDSGDYEQYF	16	-	TRBV13	TRBJ2-7
CATRNYGYTF	10	many	TRBV6-5	TRBJ1-2